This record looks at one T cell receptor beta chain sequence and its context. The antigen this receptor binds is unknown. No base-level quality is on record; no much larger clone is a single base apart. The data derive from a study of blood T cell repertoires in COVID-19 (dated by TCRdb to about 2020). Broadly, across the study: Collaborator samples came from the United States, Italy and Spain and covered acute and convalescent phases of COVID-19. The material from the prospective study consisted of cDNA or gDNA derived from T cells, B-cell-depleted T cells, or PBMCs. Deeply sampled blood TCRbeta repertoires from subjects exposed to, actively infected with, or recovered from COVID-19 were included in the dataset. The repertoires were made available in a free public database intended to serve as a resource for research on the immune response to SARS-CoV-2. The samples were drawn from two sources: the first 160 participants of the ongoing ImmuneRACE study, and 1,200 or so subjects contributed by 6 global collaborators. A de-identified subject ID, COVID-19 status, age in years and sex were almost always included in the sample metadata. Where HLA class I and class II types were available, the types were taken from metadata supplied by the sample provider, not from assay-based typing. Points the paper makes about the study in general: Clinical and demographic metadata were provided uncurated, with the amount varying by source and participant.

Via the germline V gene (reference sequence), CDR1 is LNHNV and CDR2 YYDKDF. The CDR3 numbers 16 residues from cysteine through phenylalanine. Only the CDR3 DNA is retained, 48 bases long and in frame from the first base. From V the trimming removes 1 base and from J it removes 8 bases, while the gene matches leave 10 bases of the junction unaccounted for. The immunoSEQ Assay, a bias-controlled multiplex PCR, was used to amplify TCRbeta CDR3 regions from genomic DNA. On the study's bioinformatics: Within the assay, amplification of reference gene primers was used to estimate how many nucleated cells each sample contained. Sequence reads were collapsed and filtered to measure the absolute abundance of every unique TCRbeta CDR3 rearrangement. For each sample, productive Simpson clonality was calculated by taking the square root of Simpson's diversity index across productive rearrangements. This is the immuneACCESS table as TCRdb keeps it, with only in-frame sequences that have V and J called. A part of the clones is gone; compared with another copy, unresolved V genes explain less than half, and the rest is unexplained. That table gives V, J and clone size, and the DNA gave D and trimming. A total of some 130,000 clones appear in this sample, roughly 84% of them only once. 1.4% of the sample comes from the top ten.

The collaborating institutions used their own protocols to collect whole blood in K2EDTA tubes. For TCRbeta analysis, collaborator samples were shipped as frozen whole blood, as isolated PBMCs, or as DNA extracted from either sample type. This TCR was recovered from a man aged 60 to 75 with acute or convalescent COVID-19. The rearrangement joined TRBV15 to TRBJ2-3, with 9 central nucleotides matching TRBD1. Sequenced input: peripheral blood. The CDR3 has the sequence CATSRGSGTGQATQYF. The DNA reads TGTGCCACCAGCAGAGGTTCCGGGACAGGGCAAGCTACGCAGTATTTT. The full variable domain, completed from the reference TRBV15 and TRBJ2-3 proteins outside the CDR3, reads DAMVIQNPRYQVTQFGKPVTLSCSQTLNHNVMYWYQQKSSQAPKLLFHYYDKDFNNEADTPDNFQSRRPNTSFCFLDIRSPGLGDTAMYLCATSRGSGTGQATQYFGPGTRLTVL.